This T cell receptor beta chain was retrieved from a study of blood T cell repertoires in COVID-19. In the study overall: T cells, B-cell-depleted T cells, or PBMCs supplied cDNA or gDNA.

Data came from immunoSEQ multiplex PCR; TCRdb stores just in-frame clones and leaves some out. Found here are fewer than 500,000 clones, around 87% of them singletons; the top ten hold under 1.5%. This clone was picked up one time. Other DNA sequences in this sample translate to the same CDR3. The CDR3 length is 12 residues. V was clipped by 5 bases and J by 4 bases, with 9 bases between them. Germline V gene data show CDR1 as MNHEY and CDR2 as SVGAGI. Sequenced sample: PBMCs or T cells enriched from blood (not recorded which). This TCR came from a man aged 25 to 45 who had recovered from COVID-19. This chain joins TRBV6-5 and TRBJ2-7; no clear D. DNA of the CDR3: TGTGCCAGCAGTCCGGGTGGGTACGAGCAGTACTTC. Translated, it gives CASSPGGYEQYF.